This TCR beta chain is from a study of T cell changes during pregnancy in multiple sclerosis. Profiling relied on immunoSEQ multiplex PCR, and the TCRdb table lists in-frame clones only, not all of them. The sample carries just over 55,000 clones, around 93% recorded once. The CDR3 covers 14 residues. Trimming removed 5 bases from V and 7 bases from J, with 15 bases in between. The germline V gene encodes CDR1 MNHNS and CDR2 SASEGT. This sample comprised peripheral blood, obtained after pregnancy. This TCR was recovered from a female donor in good health, enrolled as a control in a pregnancy study. The gene calls are TRBV6-1 and TRBJ2-1; a possible D gene is TRBD2 (5 bases). CDR3 region: CASSISRGWNEQFF. The CDR3 DNA is TGTGCCAGCAGTATCTCCCGAGGGTGGAATGAGCAGTTCTTC.